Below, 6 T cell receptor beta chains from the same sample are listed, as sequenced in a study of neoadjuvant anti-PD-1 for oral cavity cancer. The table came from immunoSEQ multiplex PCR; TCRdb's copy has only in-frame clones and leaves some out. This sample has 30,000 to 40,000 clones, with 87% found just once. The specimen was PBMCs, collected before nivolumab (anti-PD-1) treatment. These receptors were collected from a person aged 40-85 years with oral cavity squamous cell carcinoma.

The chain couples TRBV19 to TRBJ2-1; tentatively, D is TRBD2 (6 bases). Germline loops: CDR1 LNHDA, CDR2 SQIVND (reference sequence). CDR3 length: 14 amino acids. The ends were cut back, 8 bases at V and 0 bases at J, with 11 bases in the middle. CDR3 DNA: TGTGCCAGTGGCCCCGGGGGCTCCTACAATGAGCAGTTCTTC. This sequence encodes CASGPGGSYNEQFF.

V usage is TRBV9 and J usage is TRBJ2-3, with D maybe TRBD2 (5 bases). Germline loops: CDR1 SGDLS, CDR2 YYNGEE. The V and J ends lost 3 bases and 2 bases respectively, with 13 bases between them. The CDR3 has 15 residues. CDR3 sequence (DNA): TGTGCCAGCAGCGGAGAGGGCTGGGACACAGATACGCAGTATTTT. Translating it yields CASSGEGWDTDTQYF.

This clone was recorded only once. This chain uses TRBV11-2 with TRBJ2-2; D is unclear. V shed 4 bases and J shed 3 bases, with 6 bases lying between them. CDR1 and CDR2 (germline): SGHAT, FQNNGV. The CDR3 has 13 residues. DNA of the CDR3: TGTGCCAGCAGCTCTGGTTACACCGGGGAGCTGTTTTTT. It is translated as CASSSGYTGELFF.

The CDR3, as DNA: TGTGCCAGCAGCGCAGGACGCCTAAACCACTATGGCTACACCTTC. This encodes CASSAGRLNHYGYTF. The V and J genes are TRBV2 and TRBJ1-2; D uncertain. The ends were cut back, 6 bases at V and 3 bases at J, with 17 bases in the middle. CDR3 size: 15 residues. Germline CDR1 is SNHLY and CDR2 is FYNNEI. Full variable domain (rest looked up from reference TRBV2 and TRBJ1-2): EPEVTQTPSHQVTQMGQEVILRCVPISNHLYFYWYRQILGQKVEFLVSFYNNEISEKSEIFDDQFSVERPDGSNFTLKIRSTKLEDSAMYFCASSAGRLNHYGYTFGSGTRLTVV.

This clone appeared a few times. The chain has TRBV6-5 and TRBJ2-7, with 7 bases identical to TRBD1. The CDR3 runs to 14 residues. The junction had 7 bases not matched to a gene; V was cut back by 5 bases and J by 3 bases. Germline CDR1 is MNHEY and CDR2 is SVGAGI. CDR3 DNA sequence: TGTGCCAGCAGTGAAGGACAGGAATACTACGAGCAGTACTTC. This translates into CASSEGQEYYEQYF.

The CDR3 reads CASSLRITAGVTDTQYF. DNA for the CDR3: TGTGCCAGCAGCTTAAGGATAACAGCGGGGGTCACAGATACGCAGTATTTT. J is TRBJ2-3 and V is TRBV11-2, with 8 bases fitting TRBD2. CDR3 length: 17 residues. Germline V CDR1 and CDR2: SGHAT, FQNNGV. Trimming removed 2 bases from V and 2 bases from J; junction bases left unmatched: 9.